These T cell receptor beta chains were read from a single sample in a study of blood T cells in healthy people across ages. MiXCR, run by TCRdb on the 5' RACE reads, gives a single entry per CDR3 protein. The repertoire has about 1.4 million distinct CDR3 sequences, almost 60% of them found once; the top ten carry roughly 6.3%. The sequencing input was blood. The receptors here all came from a man aged 18-30 years in good health. The CDR3 runs from the conserved cysteine through the conserved F or W. A D gene is named only where the DNA matches it firmly. The size entry is marked missing in some rows and otherwise reads once, few, many or a size class.

abundance	d_gene	v_gene	j_gene	CDR3aa	CDR3nt
.	TRBD1	TRBV10-3	TRBJ1-1	CAISDYKGADTEAFF	TGTGCCATCAGTGATTATAAGGGGGCGGACACTGAAGCTTTCTTT
.	.	TRBV5-1	TRBJ2-1	CASRGEGNEQFF	TGCGCCAGCAGGGGTGAAGGCAATGAGCAGTTCTTC
once	.	TRBV20-1	TRBJ2-6	CSASPPGAGANVLTF	TGCAGTGCTAGCCCCCCAGGGGCTGGGGCCAACGTCCTGACTTTC
.	TRBD2	TRBV10-3	TRBJ2-2	CAIMGLGNTGELFF	TGTGCCATCATGGGACTAGGAAACACCGGGGAGCTGTTTTTT
.	TRBD2	TRBV12-3/TRBV12-4	TRBJ2-3	CASLASGRGDTQYF	TGTGCCAGCTTGGCTAGCGGGAGGGGGGATACGCAGTATTTT
.	.	TRBV29-1	TRBJ2-4	CSVAANGGDIQYF	TGCAGCGTCGCTGCTAATGGTGGAGACATTCAGTACTTC
.	.	TRBV7-2	TRBJ2-7	CASSLWEAGSYEQYF	TGTGCCAGCAGCTTATGGGAGGCAGGATCCTACGAGCAGTACTTC
.	.	TRBV20-1	TRBJ1-1	CSAALNVVGTEAFF	TGCAGTGCTGCCCTAAATGTGGTTGGGACTGAGGCTTTCTTT
few	.	TRBV7-9	TRBJ2-5	CASSPIQWRGTEETQYF	TGTGCCAGCAGCCCGATACAATGGCGGGGGACAGAAGAGACCCAGTACTTC
.	.	TRBV20-1	TRBJ1-1	CSARGFVNTEAFF	TGCAGTGCTAGAGGGTTTGTGAACACTGAAGCTTTCTTT
.	TRBD2	TRBV4-1	TRBJ2-1	CASSQGGGLAYNEQFF	TGCGCCAGCAGCCAAGGCGGGGGACTAGCTTACAATGAGCAGTTCTTC
many	.	TRBV20-1	TRBJ2-1	CSASPIPTYNEQFF	TGCAGTGCTAGCCCCATTCCTACTTACAATGAGCAGTTCTTC
.	.	TRBV6-2/TRBV6-3	TRBJ1-4	CASSRTALWTTNEKLFF	TGTGCCAGCAGTCGAACAGCACTTTGGACAACTAATGAAAAACTGTTTTTT
many	TRBD1	TRBV5-1	TRBJ2-3	CASSGQGSTDTQYF	TGCGCCAGCAGCGGACAGGGGAGTACAGATACGCAGTATTTT
few	TRBD2	TRBV29-1	TRBJ2-7	CSVLRGGSSYEQYF	TGCAGCGTTTTACGCGGGGGAAGCTCCTACGAGCAGTACTTC
.	TRBD2	TRBV20-1	TRBJ2-7	CSAPVPSGYEQYF	TGCAGTGCTCCAGTCCCTAGCGGCTACGAGCAGTACTTC
once	.	TRBV4-1	TRBJ2-5	CASSQDIGNEQYF	TGCGCCAGCAGCCAAGATATAGGGAATGAGCAGTACTTC
once	.	TRBV28	TRBJ1-4	CASSIHRVGEKLFF	TGTGCCAGCAGTATCCACAGGGTTGGGGAAAAACTGTTTTTT
many	TRBD2	TRBV12-3/TRBV12-4	TRBJ2-1	CASSFLAGGYNEQFF	TGTGCCAGCAGTTTCTTAGCGGGGGGTTACAATGAGCAGTTCTTC
once	TRBD2	TRBV24-1	TRBJ2-1	CATSGGLASLPHEQFF	TGTGCCACCAGTGGAGGACTAGCGAGTCTCCCCCATGAGCAGTTCTTC
once	.	TRBV7-9	TRBJ2-3	CASSLAGAGYTDTQYF	TGTGCCAGCAGCTTAGCTGGAGCGGGCTACACAGATACGCAGTATTTT
few	TRBD1	TRBV27	TRBJ2-5	CASRDREETQYF	TGTGCCAGCAGGGACAGGGAAGAGACCCAGTACTTC
.	TRBD1	TRBV5-1	TRBJ2-7	CASAEGQGFYEQYF	TGCGCCAGCGCTGAGGGACAGGGATTCTACGAGCAGTACTTC
.	TRBD1	TRBV7-9	TRBJ2-1	CASSQTGGTYNEQFF	TGTGCCAGCAGCCAAACAGGGGGGACCTACAATGAGCAGTTCTTC
few	TRBD1	TRBV29-1	TRBJ2-7	CSVDGGQGANYEQYF	TGCAGCGTTGATGGGGGACAGGGGGCTAATTACGAGCAGTACTTC
few	TRBD1	TRBV4-1	TRBJ2-5	CASSQVVDREETQYF	TGCGCCAGCAGCCAAGTGGTGGACAGGGAAGAGACCCAGTACTTC
few	.	TRBV6-5	TRBJ1-2	CASRPDMGRGNGYTF	TGTGCCAGCAGACCGGACATGGGGCGGGGGAATGGCTACACCTTC
.	.	TRBV3-1	TRBJ2-5	CASSHYPGSQETQYF	TGTGCCAGCAGCCACTATCCAGGCAGCCAAGAGACCCAGTACTTC
few	.	TRBV12-3/TRBV12-4	TRBJ1-4	CASSLPNREKLFF	TGTGCCAGCAGCCTCCCCAACAGAGAAAAACTGTTTTTT
once	.	TRBV21-1	TRBJ1-5	CASSNDRKQRPQHF	TGTGCCAGCAGCAACGACAGGAAGCAACGGCCCCAGCATTTT